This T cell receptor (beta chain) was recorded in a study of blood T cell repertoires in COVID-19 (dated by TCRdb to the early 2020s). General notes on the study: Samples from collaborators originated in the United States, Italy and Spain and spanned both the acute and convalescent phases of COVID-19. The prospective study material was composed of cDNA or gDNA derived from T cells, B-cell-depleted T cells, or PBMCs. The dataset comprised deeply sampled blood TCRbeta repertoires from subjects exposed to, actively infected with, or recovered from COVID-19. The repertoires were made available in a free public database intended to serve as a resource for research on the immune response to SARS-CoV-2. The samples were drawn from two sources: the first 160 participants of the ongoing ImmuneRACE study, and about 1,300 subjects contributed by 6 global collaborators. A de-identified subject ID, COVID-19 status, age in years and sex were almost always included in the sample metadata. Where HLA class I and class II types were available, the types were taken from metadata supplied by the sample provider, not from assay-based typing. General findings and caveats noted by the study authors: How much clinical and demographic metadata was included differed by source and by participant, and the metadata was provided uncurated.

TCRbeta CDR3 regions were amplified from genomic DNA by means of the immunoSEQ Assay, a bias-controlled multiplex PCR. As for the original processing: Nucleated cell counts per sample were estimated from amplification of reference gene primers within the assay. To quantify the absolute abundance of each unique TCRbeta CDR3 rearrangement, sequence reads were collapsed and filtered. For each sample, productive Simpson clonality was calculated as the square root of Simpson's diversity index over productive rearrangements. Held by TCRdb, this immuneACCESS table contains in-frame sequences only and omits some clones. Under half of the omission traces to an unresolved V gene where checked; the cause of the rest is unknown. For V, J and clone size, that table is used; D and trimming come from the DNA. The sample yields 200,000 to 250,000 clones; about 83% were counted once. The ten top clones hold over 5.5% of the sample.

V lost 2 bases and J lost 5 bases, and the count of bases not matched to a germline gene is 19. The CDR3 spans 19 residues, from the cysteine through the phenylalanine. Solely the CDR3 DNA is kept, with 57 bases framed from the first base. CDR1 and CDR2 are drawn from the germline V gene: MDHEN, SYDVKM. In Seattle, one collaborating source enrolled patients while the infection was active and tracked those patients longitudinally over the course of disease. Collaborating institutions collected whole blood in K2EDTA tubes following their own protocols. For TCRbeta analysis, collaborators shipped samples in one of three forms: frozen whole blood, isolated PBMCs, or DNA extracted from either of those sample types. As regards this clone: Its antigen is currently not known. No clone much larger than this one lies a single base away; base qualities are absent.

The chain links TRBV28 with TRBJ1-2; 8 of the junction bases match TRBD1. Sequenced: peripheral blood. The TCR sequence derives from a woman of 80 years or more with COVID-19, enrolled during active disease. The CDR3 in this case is CASSLLGAGEQGVFYGYTF. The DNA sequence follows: TGTGCCAGCAGTTTACTAGGGGCGGGCGAACAGGGGGTTTTTTATGGCTACACCTTC.